This paragraph covers one TCR beta chain sequence. This entry belongs to a study of blood T cells in healthy people across ages. In germline, CDR1 is SQVTM, CDR2 ANQGSEA. With V trimmed by 4 bases and J by 4 bases, 4 bases remained unmatched. The CDR3 is 13 amino acids. Using a J-beta primer mix together with a sample-barcoded 5' primer, a second PCR was run for about 6 to 11 cycles. Each CDR3 protein gets one entry after TCRdb re-called the 5' RACE reads with MiXCR. The top ten clones hold 9% to 9.5% of a sample with over 700,000 distinct CDR3 sequences, roughly 25% of them seen once. These data are also associated with another study on T cells of mothers and their children.

The origin of this receptor is a boy younger than 18 in good health. V and J are TRBV29-1 and TRBJ2-7; 10 bases match TRBD2. The material sequenced was blood. The CDR3 DNA is TGCAGCGTTGCCCCTAGCGGGAGTTACGAGCAGTACTTC. Residues: CSVAPSGSYEQYF.